This paragraph reports one T cell receptor beta chain. The V gene lost 5 bases and the J gene lost 5 bases, with 22 bases spanning the gap. CDR1 is KGHSH, CDR2 LQKENI, per germline. The CDR3 consists of 18 residues. The data originate from a study of blood T cell repertoires in COVID-19. Whole-study context: The samples span acute and convalescent COVID-19 from the United States, Italy and Spain. T cells, B-cell-depleted T cells, or PBMCs provided the cDNA or gDNA that served as material.

As processed by the authors: The assay estimated nucleated cells by amplifying reference gene primers. TCRdb's copy holds only in-frame clones and misses some; the assay was immunoSEQ multiplex PCR. The DNA gave D and trimming, while V, J and clone size come from that table. Here the sample spans 150,000 to 180,000 clones, roughly nine tenths being singletons. The TCR was taken from a man over 45 with acute or convalescent COVID-19. This sequence joins TRBV18 and TRBJ1-6; D remains ambiguous. The sample consisted of peripheral blood. CDR3 DNA: TGTGCCAGCTCAATCTTTAGCGCAGGAGAATTCAATAATTCACCCCTCCACTTT. It is translated as CASSIFSAGEFNNSPLHF.